The 21 T cell receptor beta chains reported below all come from one sample, sequenced in a study of graft-versus-host responses after intestinal transplantation. The repertoire was sequenced with immunoSEQ multiplex PCR; TCRdb's copy has only in-frame clones and lacks some. The table has about 19,000 clones, roughly 70% seen once; the top ten hold 8%. Processing of graft tissue released intraepithelial and lamina propria lymphocytes. The sequenced sample was ileum tissue, obtained around 20 days after intestinal transplant. These receptor sequences come from a human patient who received an intestinal transplant, so some T cells may come from the graft donor.

V is TRBV2 and J is TRBJ1-6; a possible D gene is TRBD1 (5 bases). V was pared by 10 bases and J by 8 bases, with 15 bases between. The germline CDR1 and CDR2 sequences are SNHLY and FYNNEI. The CDR3 runs to 13 residues. For the CDR3, the DNA is TGTGCCAAGCAGGGTTCATTCTATTCACCCCTCCACTTT. This sequence encodes CAKQGSFYSPLHF.

V is TRBV6-1 and J is TRBJ2-1; 9 nucleotides line up with TRBD2. In germline, CDR1 is MNHNS, CDR2 SASEGT. Trimming removed 1 base from V and 7 bases from J; junction bases left unmatched: 5. The CDR3 covers 15 residues. The CDR3 loop is CASSEVAGVWNEQFF. Written as DNA, the CDR3 is TGTGCCAGCAGTGAAGTAGCGGGAGTCTGGAATGAGCAGTTCTTC.

This chain links TRBV9 with TRBJ2-1, with 8 bases matching TRBD2. The CDR3 sequence is 16 residues long. V lost 0 bases, J lost 5 bases, and 7 bases stayed unmatched. Looked up from germline, CDR1 is SGDLS and CDR2 is YYNGEE. CDR3 nucleotide sequence: TGTGCCAGCAGCGTAGCCTCCCAGCGGGGGAACAATGAGCAGTTCTTC. It encodes CASSVASQRGNNEQFF.

The rearrangement uses TRBV10-3 and TRBJ2-5; 14 positions match TRBD2. Germline CDR1 and CDR2: ENHRY and SYGVKD. The CDR3 has 15 amino acids. Trimming removed 5 bases from V and 5 bases from J; junction bases left unmatched: 4. CDR3 loop: CAISSGTSGSETQYF. The DNA of the CDR3 is TGTGCCATCAGTTCTGGGACTAGCGGGAGTGAGACCCAGTACTTC.

The chain joins TRBV5-1 to TRBJ2-5; 10 bases fit TRBD1. This CDR3 has 15 residues. The ends lost 2 bases at V and 5 bases at J; junction bases unmatched: 6. Germline values: CDR1 SGHRS, CDR2 YFSETQ. Written as DNA, the CDR3 is TGCGCCAGCAGCTTACGGGACAGGGGCCGGGAGACCCAGTACTTC. The encoded protein is CASSLRDRGRETQYF.

The table lists this clone with a few counts. For the CDR3, the DNA is TGTGCCACCAGCAGAGGTGAGGGCGCGGGTGGCTACACCTTC. Encoded protein: CATSRGEGAGGYTF. V gene TRBV15 combines with J gene TRBJ1-2; D is unresolved. Trimming cost V 1 base and J 7 bases, with 13 bases left between them. Germline CDR1 is LNHNV and CDR2 is YYDKDF (reference sequence). There are 14 residues in the CDR3.

This chain joins TRBV4-2 and TRBJ2-1; 10 nucleotides agree with TRBD1. This CDR3 has 17 residues. The germline V gene has CDR1 LGHNA and CDR2 YNFKEQ. V shed 0 bases, J shed 7 bases, and the junction held 9 bases outside the gene matches. The CDR3 region is CASSQDRRTGGTNEQFF. The CDR3 DNA sequence: TGTGCCAGCAGCCAAGATCGGAGGACAGGGGGAACGAATGAGCAGTTCTTC.

The J gene is TRBJ2-3, the V gene TRBV5-1, with D maybe TRBD2 (5 bases). The germline CDR1 and CDR2 sequences are SGHRS and YFSETQ. V gave up 2 bases and J gave up 3 bases, with 7 bases separating them. The CDR3 contains 13 residues. The CDR3: CASSLGLTDTQYF. The DNA of the CDR3 is TGCGCCAGCAGCTTAGGACTGACAGATACGCAGTATTTT.

This chain connects TRBV4-2 to TRBJ2-7; 14 bases fit TRBD2. In germline, CDR1 is LGHNA, CDR2 YNFKEQ. There are 18 residues in the CDR3. The ends lost 0 bases at V and 3 bases at J; junction bases unmatched: 7. Here the CDR3 DNA reads TGTGCCAGCAGCCAAGAAGGGACTAGCGGGAGCCCTGTCTACGAGCAGTACTTC. Protein product: CASSQEGTSGSPVYEQYF.

The chain joins TRBV1 to TRBJ1-5; the table assigns TRBD1, which was not confirmed against the DNA. TRBV1 constitutes a pseudogene. The CDR3 has 18 amino acids. The CDR3 protein is CTSSQGRAGQGGNQPQHF. The CDR3 coding sequence is TGCACCAGCAGCCAAGGGAGAGCTGGCCAGGGGGGAAATCAGCCCCAGCATTTT.

The chain combines TRBV9 with TRBJ2-2, with 8 bases matching TRBD2. This CDR3 contains 16 residues. The J segment lost 7 bases and the V segment lost 1 base, leaving 9 bases of the junction unmatched. Germline CDR1 SGDLS, CDR2 YYNGEE. The CDR3 sequence is CASSVLGGGNSGELFF. CDR3 bases: TGTGCCAGCAGCGTACTCGGGGGGGGCAATAGCGGGGAGCTGTTTTTT.

The chain is built from TRBV19 and TRBJ2-7; D not resolved. This CDR3 contains 15 residues. The ends were cut back, 3 bases at V and 3 bases at J, with 15 bases in the middle. Germline values: CDR1 LNHDA, CDR2 SQIVND (reference sequence). The CDR3: CASSIGWALGYEQYF. In nucleotides, the CDR3 is TGTGCCAGTAGTATTGGGTGGGCCCTGGGCTACGAGCAGTACTTC.

This chain joins TRBV10-3 and TRBJ2-1; 9 bases line up with TRBD2. V gave up 4 bases and J gave up 3 bases; unmatched junction bases: 10. CDR3 length: 17 residues. CDR1 ENHRY and CDR2 SYGVKD come from the germline V gene. CDR3 in amino acids: CAISVTWRGGVYNEQFF. CDR3 sequence (DNA): TGTGCCATCAGTGTGACGTGGCGGGGGGGCGTCTACAATGAGCAGTTCTTC.

V gene TRBV2 combines with J gene TRBJ2-7; 9 bases line up with TRBD2. The CDR3 covers 15 residues. J was trimmed by 1 base and V by 2 bases; bases with no gene match: 3. Germline V gene data show CDR1 as SNHLY and CDR2 as FYNNEI. The CDR3 nucleotides are TGTGCCAGCAGTGAAAGACTAGCGGCGTCCTACGAGCAGTACTTC. Protein product: CASSERLAASYEQYF.

J is TRBJ2-1 and V is TRBV15, with 11 bases fitting TRBD2. CDR1 LNHNV and CDR2 YYDKDF come from the germline V gene (reference sequence). CDR3 length equals 20 residues. Trimming removed 0 bases from V and 0 bases from J; junction bases left unmatched: 10. The DNA of the CDR3 is TGTGCCACCAGCAGAGATCGGGCTAGCGGGGGGCCCAGCTCCTACAATGAGCAGTTCTTC. Encoded protein: CATSRDRASGGPSSYNEQFF.

The chain is built from TRBV9 and TRBJ2-5, with 7 bases identical to TRBD2. CDR1 SGDLS and CDR2 YYNGEE come from the germline V gene. CDR3 length: 15 amino acids. V lost 1 base, J lost 5 bases, and 8 bases stayed unmatched. This CDR3 reads CASSVQWGGWETQYF. As DNA, the CDR3 is TGTGCCAGCAGCGTACAGTGGGGGGGTTGGGAGACCCAGTACTTC.

This chain joins TRBV6-1 and TRBJ2-7, with 8 positions matching TRBD2. Germline CDR1 is MNHNS and CDR2 is SASEGT. The CDR3 sequence is 16 residues long. V lost 2 bases and J lost 2; bases outside the gene matches: 8. The CDR3 DNA reads TGTGCCAGCAGTGAACCGTTACTAGCGGCGCCCTACGAGCAGTACTTC. It codes for CASSEPLLAAPYEQYF.

The chain is built from TRBV12-5 and TRBJ2-4; D perhaps matches TRBD2 (5 bases). Germline V gene data show CDR1 as LGHNT and CDR2 as FRNRAP. Trimming stripped 3 bases from V and 5 bases from J, with 14 bases between. CDR3 length: 15 residues. DNA of the CDR3: TGTGCTAGTGGTTTTTTGGGAGAGGCTCAAAACATTCAGTACTTC. This gives the protein CASGFLGEAQNIQYF.

This clone is medium-sized. This chain joins TRBV9 and TRBJ2-7, with D possibly being TRBD2 (5 bases). Germline V gene lookup returns CDR1 SGDLS and CDR2 YYNGEE. V lost 0 bases and J 1 base, leaving 8 bases between the germline ends. The CDR3 is 14 amino acids. CDR3 DNA: TGTGCCAGCAGCGTAGCGGGAAAGTCCTACGAGCAGTACTTC. Residues: CASSVAGKSYEQYF.

The genes are TRBV7-7 and TRBJ2-7; D may be TRBD1 (6 bases). Germline values: CDR1 SSHAT, CDR2 FNYEAQ (reference sequence). V was cut by 0 bases and J by 3 bases, with 6 bases left in between. The CDR3 extends over 13 amino acids. The CDR3 loop is CASSLAQGYEQYF. The CDR3 DNA follows: TGTGCCAGCAGCTTAGCACAGGGCTACGAGCAGTACTTC.

The genes are TRBV7-3 and TRBJ2-7, with 10 positions matching TRBD1. CDR1 and CDR2 from the germline V gene are SGHTA and FQGTGA. This CDR3 spans 14 amino acids. J lost 4 bases, V lost 3 bases, and 3 bases had no gene match. DNA for the CDR3: TGTGCCAGCAGCTTGACAGGGGGCCGTTACGAGCAGTACTTC. Translation: CASSLTGGRYEQYF.